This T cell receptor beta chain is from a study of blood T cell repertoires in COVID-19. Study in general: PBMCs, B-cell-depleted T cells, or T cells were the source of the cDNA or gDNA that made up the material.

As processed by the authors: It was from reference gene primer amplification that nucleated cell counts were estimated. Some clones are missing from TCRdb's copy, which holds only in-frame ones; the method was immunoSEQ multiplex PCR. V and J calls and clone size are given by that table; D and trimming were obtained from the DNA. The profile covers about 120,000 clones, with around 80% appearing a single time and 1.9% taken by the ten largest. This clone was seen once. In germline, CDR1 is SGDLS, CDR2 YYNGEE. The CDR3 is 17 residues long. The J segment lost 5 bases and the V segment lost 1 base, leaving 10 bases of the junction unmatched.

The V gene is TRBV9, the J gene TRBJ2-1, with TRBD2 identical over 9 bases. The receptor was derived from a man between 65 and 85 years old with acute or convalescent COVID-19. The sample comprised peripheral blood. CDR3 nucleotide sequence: TGTGCCAGCAGCGTACCAGTTTCGGGACTAGCAAACAATGAGCAGTTCTTC. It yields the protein CASSVPVSGLANNEQFF.